These 28 T cell receptor beta chains were sequenced from one sample in a study of T cells in Graves' hyperthyroidism and ophthalmopathy. Amplification targeted TCR beta CDR3 regions from RNA transcripts. Using the HTBI primer set, a first-round RT-PCR was run on the TCR CDR3. One entry per CDR3 protein, called by TCRdb with MiXCR from the multiplex PCR reads. The sample has approximately 430,000 distinct CDR3 sequences; 15% to 19% are singletons. The sequenced sample was blood. These receptors were collected from a woman in her late teens or twenties with Graves' hyperthyroidism.

This clonotype was counted ten times or more. This rearrangement joins TRBV29-1 to TRBJ2-3; the match to TRBD2 covers 15 bases. CDR3 size: 18 residues. Germline-derived CDR1 and CDR2 are SQVTM and ANQGSEA. V was clipped by 7 bases and J by 6 bases; unmatched bases: 17. The CDR3 loop reads CSATGGLAGGGRLDTQYF. In nucleotides, the CDR3 is TGCAGCGCCACGGGGGGACTAGCGGGAGGTGGTCGACTGGATACGCAGTATTTT.

This clonotype was recorded at least ten times. The V call is TRBV2, the J call TRBJ1-2; no firm D call. The CDR3 is made up of 14 amino acids. Germline CDR1 reads SNHLY; CDR2 reads FYNNEI. The V and J ends lost 3 bases and 8 bases respectively, with 16 bases between them. The CDR3 DNA reads TGTGCCAGCAGTGACTCCTACTCCGGGTCGGGCTACACCTTC. This sequence encodes CASSDSYSGSGYTF. Based on the CDR3 plus reference TRBV2 and TRBJ1-2, the full variable domain is EPEVTQTPSHQVTQMGQEVILRCVPISNHLYFYWYRQILGQKVEFLVSFYNNEISEKSEIFDDQFSVERPDGSNFTLKIRSTKLEDSAMYFCASSDSYSGSGYTFGSGTRLTVV.

This rearrangement joins TRBV28 to TRBJ1-2, with no clear D. The CDR3 loop spans 14 amino acids. CDR1 and CDR2 (germline): MDHEN, SYDVKM. Trimming shortened V by 6 bases and J by 10 bases, and 21 bases separated the two germline ends. CDR3 bases: TGTGCCAGCAGAAAGTTGAGCAGCTCGGGGTCCTACACCTTC. Translated: CASRKLSSSGSYTF.

The chain uses TRBV19 and TRBJ1-5; tentatively, D is TRBD1 (6 bases). Trimming pared 5 bases from V and 2 bases from J, leaving 16 bases between. Germline values: CDR1 LNHDA, CDR2 SQIVND (reference sequence). CDR3 size: 16 residues. The CDR3: CASSRGLRGGNQPQHF. Here the CDR3 DNA reads TGTGCCAGTAGTCGGGGGCTCAGGGGCGGCAATCAGCCCCAGCATTTT.

The rearrangement links TRBV5-1 to TRBJ1-4; D unresolved. CDR3 size: 13 residues. Looked up from germline, CDR1 is SGHRS and CDR2 is YFSETQ. The germline V and J ends were trimmed by 4 bases and 5 bases, with 9 bases remaining between them. The CDR3 spells CASSPGKNEKLFF. The CDR3 coding sequence is TGCGCCAGCAGCCCGGGCAAAAATGAAAAACTGTTTTTT. Supplemented by reference TRBV5-1 and TRBJ1-4, the full variable domain reads KAGVTQTPRYLIKTRGQQVTLSCSPISGHRSVSWYQQTPGQGLQFLFEYFSETQRNKGNFPGRFSGRQFSNSRSEMNVSTLELGDSALYLCASSPGKNEKLFFGSGTQLSVL.

The V and J genes are TRBV6-1 and TRBJ1-6, with 7 bases matching TRBD1. Germline loops: CDR1 MNHNS, CDR2 SASEGT. The CDR3 has 16 amino acids. Trimming cost V 10 bases and J 3 bases; bases outside gene matches: 12. The CDR3 reads CAIRPQGKGYNSPLHF. The CDR3 coding sequence is TGTGCCATCAGACCACAGGGGAAGGGCTATAATTCACCCCTCCACTTT.

This chain connects TRBV7-6 to TRBJ1-6, with a tentative D call TRBD1 (5 bases). Deletions cut 3 bases from V and 5 bases from J, with 8 bases between. The CDR3 spans 14 residues. Looked up from germline, CDR1 is SGHVS and CDR2 is FNYEAQ. The CDR3 DNA is TGTGCCAGCAGCTTCGGGGGAGATAATTCACCCCTCCACTTT. Its translation: CASSFGGDNSPLHF.

This clonotype was observed at least ten times. The chain recombines TRBV12-3 or TRBV12-4 with TRBJ1-1; the D is unclear. V dropped 2 bases and J dropped 1 base, with 14 bases sitting between them. The CDR3 runs to 16 residues. The DNA of the CDR3 is TGTGCCAGCAGTTTATTGGTCACCACGAAGAACACTGAAGCTTTCTTT. Its translation is CASSLLVTTKNTEAFF.

For the CDR3, the DNA is TGTGCCAGCAGCTTAACCCGACTACCCTACGGGTCCGAGCAGTACTTC. Amino acid sequence: CASSLTRLPYGSEQYF. The V and J genes are TRBV5-6 and TRBJ2-7, with D maybe TRBD2 (5 bases). CDR1 and CDR2 from the germline V gene are SGHDT and YYEEEE. The CDR3 extends over 16 amino acids. With 2 bases removed from V and 6 bases from J, the gap between germline ends came to 21 bases.

This clonotype was recorded many times. This chain uses TRBV11-3 with TRBJ2-1, with 7 bases that match TRBD2. Germline V lookup: CDR1 SGHNT, CDR2 YENEEA. The CDR3 runs to 15 residues. After removal of 0 bases from V and 6 bases from J, the junction contained 5 bases not matched to a gene. The CDR3 DNA sequence: TGTGCCAGCAGCTTAGACAGCGGGAAGGGCAATGAGCAGTTCTTC. Its translation is CASSLDSGKGNEQFF.

A few counts support this clonotype. The rearrangement joins TRBV28 to TRBJ1-2; 7 bases are a match to TRBD1. The CDR3 has 11 amino acids. J was trimmed by 5 bases and V by 9 bases; bases with no gene match: 3. CDR1 MDHEN and CDR2 SYDVKM come from the germline V gene. DNA for the CDR3: TGTGCCAGTGGGACAGAGTATGGCTACACCTTC. This sequence encodes CASGTEYGYTF.

In this sample, this clonotype turned up many times. The J gene is TRBJ2-5, the V gene TRBV5-1; 13 bases agree with TRBD2. This CDR3 has 16 residues. V was clipped by 3 bases and J by 7 bases; unmatched bases: 9. Per germline, CDR1 SGHRS and CDR2 YFSETQ. The CDR3 here is CASSSGTSGTGWTQYF. The CDR3 DNA follows: TGCGCCAGCAGCTCCGGGACTAGCGGGACCGGATGGACCCAGTACTTC.

The sample holds a few counts of this clonotype. This chain links TRBV10-3 with TRBJ1-2; a possible D gene is TRBD1 (6 bases). Trimming removed 6 bases at V and 0 bases at J, with 14 bases between. Germline lookup yields CDR1 ENHRY and CDR2 SYGVKD. This CDR3 region has 15 residues. CDR3: CAIRQGGGSNYGYTF. CDR3 sequence (DNA): TGTGCCATCAGACAAGGGGGGGGCTCTAACTATGGCTACACCTTC.

This clonotype was seen many times. The V and J genes are TRBV10-3 and TRBJ1-2, with D hard to call. V was cut by 3 bases and J by 4 bases, with 15 bases left in between. Germline CDR1 is ENHRY and CDR2 is SYGVKD. This CDR3 region has 15 residues. This chain's CDR3 is CAISDWPGGIYGYTF. In nucleotides, the CDR3 is TGTGCCATCAGTGACTGGCCGGGTGGGATCTATGGCTACACCTTC.

This clonotype was found many times. The J gene is TRBJ1-2, the V gene TRBV24-1; no firm D call. The CDR3 is made up of 15 amino acids. With 4 bases removed from V and 4 bases from J, the gap between germline ends came to 15 bases. Per germline, CDR1 KGHDR and CDR2 SFDVKD. CDR3 sequence: CATSDPGLGSYGYTF. The CDR3 DNA is TGTGCCACCAGTGACCCCGGTTTAGGGAGCTATGGCTACACCTTC.

This clonotype came up many times. V and J are TRBV2 and TRBJ1-2, with 8 bases fitting TRBD1. The germline CDR1 and CDR2 sequences are SNHLY and FYNNEI. CDR3 length: 14 residues. J lost 6 bases, V lost 5 bases, and 8 bases had no gene match. DNA for the CDR3: TGTGCCAGCAGTCTCGCGGGACAGGATAATGGCTACACCTTC. Residues: CASSLAGQDNGYTF.

This clonotype was seen ten or more times. The rearrangement uses TRBV7-8 and TRBJ1-4; no firm D call. This CDR3 has 13 amino acids. The germline CDR1 and CDR2 sequences are SGHVS and FQNEAQ. V gave up 5 bases and J gave up 4 bases, with 8 bases separating them. CDR3 in amino acids: CASSLQINEKLFF. The CDR3 DNA sequence: TGTGCCAGCAGCCTCCAGATTAATGAAAAACTGTTTTTT.

The chain has TRBV5-1 and TRBJ2-1; 10 bases are shared with TRBD2. Looked up from germline, CDR1 is SGHRS and CDR2 is YFSETQ. V shed 0 bases and J 9 bases; nucleotides not matched to a gene: 6. The CDR3 sequence is 15 residues long. The DNA of the CDR3 is TGCGCCAGCAGCTTGGGAGCGGGAGGGCTCGTTGAGCAGTTCTTC. This sequence encodes CASSLGAGGLVEQFF.

At least ten counts were recorded for this clonotype. The chain carries TRBV12-3 or TRBV12-4 and TRBJ1-1; D remains unclear. V lost 3 bases to trimming and J lost 0 bases, with 8 bases between them. The CDR3 covers 14 residues. In DNA form, the CDR3 reads TGTGCCAGCAGTTTTGGAGAACTGAACACTGAAGCTTTCTTT. Translated, it gives CASSFGELNTEAFF.

This clonotype was recorded a few times. CDR3 in amino acids: CSAIGGGLAGITDTQYF. For the CDR3, the DNA is TGCAGTGCTATAGGAGGGGGACTAGCGGGGATCACAGATACGCAGTATTTT. The rearrangement links TRBV20-1 to TRBJ2-3, with 13 positions matching TRBD2. This CDR3 comprises 17 residues. V was pared by 4 bases and J by 2 bases, with 9 bases of the junction left unmatched. The germline CDR1 and CDR2 sequences are DFQATT and SNEGSKA (reference sequence).

This clonotype was seen ten or more times. This chain links TRBV6-2 or TRBV6-3 with TRBJ1-2; 8 bases agree with TRBD1. V was pared by 2 bases and J by 6 bases, with 5 bases of the junction left unmatched. CDR3 length: 14 amino acids. Germline-derived CDR1 and CDR2 are MNHEY and SVGEGT. CDR3 bases: TGTGCCAGCAGTTACGAGGACAGGGTTGATGGCTACACCTTC. Its translation: CASSYEDRVDGYTF.

This clonotype occurred a few times. This chain connects TRBV24-1 to TRBJ2-1; perhaps TRBD2 as D (6 bases). V was cut by 10 bases and J by 4 bases, with 13 bases left in between. CDR3 length: 13 amino acids. The germline gives CDR1 KGHDR, CDR2 SFDVKD. CDR3 protein: CATAGLGYNEQFF. Here the CDR3 DNA reads TGTGCCACGGCGGGGCTAGGGTACAATGAGCAGTTCTTC.

Many counts were recorded for this clonotype. The chain couples TRBV5-1 to TRBJ1-1, with D unresolved. Germline V gene sequence: CDR1 SGHRS, CDR2 YFSETQ. Between the trimmed V and J ends, which lost 0 bases and 0 bases, there was a span of 9 bases. The CDR3 totals 15 residues. The DNA of the CDR3 is TGCGCCAGCAGCTTGGGGCCGGGATTGAACACTGAAGCTTTCTTT. It translates to CASSLGPGLNTEAFF.

This clonotype was counted only a few times. V and J are TRBV20-1 and TRBJ1-3; TRBD1 agrees at 7 bases. The CDR3 totals 14 residues. Germline V CDR1 and CDR2: DFQATT, SNEGSKA (reference sequence). V dropped 5 bases and J dropped 1; count of bases not matched to a gene: 5. The CDR3 nucleotides are TGCAGTGCTGAGGACAGGAAATCTGGAAACACCATATATTTT. Its translation is CSAEDRKSGNTIYF.

In its sample, this clonotype was seen many times. The genes are TRBV11-2 and TRBJ2-3, with TRBD2 identical over 10 bases. Germline CDR1 and CDR2: SGHAT and FQNNGV. V shed 0 bases and J 3 bases; nucleotides not matched to a gene: 0. CDR3 length: 15 amino acids. CDR3 bases: TGTGCCAGCAGCTTAGATAGCGGGAGGACAGATACGCAGTATTTT. Amino acids: CASSLDSGRTDTQYF.

V usage is TRBV6-5 and J usage is TRBJ1-1; D is undetermined. The CDR3 covers 11 residues. In germline, CDR1 is MNHEY, CDR2 SVGAGI. V was pared by 2 bases and J by 7 bases, with 5 bases between. CDR3 loop: CASSYGNEAFF. The CDR3, as DNA: TGTGCCAGCAGTTACGGGAATGAAGCTTTCTTT.

This clonotype was observed a few times. This sequence joins TRBV20-1 and TRBJ1-5, with D tentatively TRBD1 (5 bases). The CDR3 loop spans 13 amino acids. V was clipped by 5 bases and J by 5 bases, with 13 bases between them. Germline V gives CDR1 DFQATT, CDR2 SNEGSKA (reference sequence). The chain's CDR3 is CSAARQGDQPQHF. As DNA, the CDR3 is TGCAGTGCTGCGCGGCAGGGCGATCAGCCCCAGCATTTT.

The J gene is TRBJ2-3, the V gene TRBV20-1, with D tentatively TRBD2 (7 bases). This CDR3 comprises 15 residues. The germline V and J ends were trimmed by 1 base and 0 bases, with 11 bases remaining between them. CDR1 and CDR2 from the germline V gene are DFQATT and SNEGSKA (reference sequence). The CDR3 nucleotides read TGCAGTGCTAGAGGGGGGGGCGCTAGCACAGATACGCAGTATTTT. It translates to CSARGGGASTDTQYF.